One and the same sample provided the 30 T cell receptor beta chains below, sequenced in a study of Tregs in tolerant kidney transplant recipients. The nonmyeloablative bone marrow transplants came from related graft donors, with transient mixed chimerism. The method was immunoSEQ multiplex PCR; TCRdb's version includes in-frame clones alone and lacks a portion of them. In all, the sample yields roughly 25,000 clones. Specimen: CD4+ T cells from blood (PBMCs), collected 6 months after the transplant. These receptors were obtained from a human patient who received a combined kidney and bone marrow transplant. Some T cells may have originated in the graft donor.

Note on this clone: The read gets to within 3 residues of the CDR3 end, and the germline J gene fills in the rest. The chain joins TRBV7-9 to TRBJ1-1, with D perhaps TRBD1 (6 bases). Germline V gene data show CDR1 as SEHNR and CDR2 as FQNEAQ (reference sequence). Trimming took off 5 bases at V and 5 bases at J, with 18 bases between the two ends. This CDR3 contains 15 residues. CDR3 sequence: CASSRSTGRGTEAFF. Partial CDR3 DNA: TGTGCCAGCAGCAGATCCACAGGGAGGGGAACTGAA.

For this clone: Sequencing ends 3 residues short of the CDR3 end; the germline J gene provides the rest. The chain is built from TRBV28 and TRBJ2-7; 11 bases are shared with TRBD2. The CDR3 contains 18 residues. Germline-derived CDR1 and CDR2 are MDHEN and SYDVKM. V trimming: 2 bases; J trimming: 5 bases; junction bases outside the gene matches: 14. The chain's CDR3 is CASSLPAWGGLAGHEQYF. The part of the CDR3 DNA that was read is TGTGCCAGCAGTTTACCCGCGTGGGGAGGACTAGCGGGCCACGAG.

As to this clone: The CDR3 is cut off 3 residues early in the read; its end comes from the germline J gene. The V call is TRBV5-6, the J call TRBJ2-3; D gene unclear. Per the germline V gene, CDR1 is SGHDT and CDR2 is YYEEEE. The CDR3 totals 14 residues. V shed 0 bases and J shed 0 bases, with 5 bases lying between them. The CDR3 DNA, read in part, is TGTGCCAGCAGCTTGGCCGGGAGCACAGATACG. Amino acid sequence: CASSLAGSTDT. The full CDR3 is CASSLAGSTDTQYF.

Concerning this clone: Read sequence stops 3 residues before the CDR3 end, and the germline J gene provides the missing end. The rearrangement links TRBV6-2 or TRBV6-3 to TRBJ2-5; TRBD1 agrees at 8 bases. The CDR3 covers 15 residues. CDR1 and CDR2 from the germline V gene are MNHEY and SVGEGT. Unmatched junction bases numbered 12, after V lost 7 bases and J lost 5 bases. The part of the CDR3 DNA that was read is TGTGCCAGCACGGACCCTGGACAGGGTTCGGAGACC. As protein: CASTDPGQGSET. The full CDR3 reads CASTDPGQGSETQYF.

As to this clone: The read ends 3 residues early relative to the CDR3; the germline J gene fills the gap. This rearrangement joins TRBV5-1 to TRBJ2-7; 8 nucleotides align to TRBD2. The V and J ends lost 4 bases and 0 bases, in that order; junction bases with no gene match: 3. There are 14 residues in the CDR3. Germline V CDR1 and CDR2: SGHRS, YFSETQ. The CDR3 DNA, read in part, is TGCGCCAGCAGCCCAACTAGCGGCTCCTACGAG. It yields the protein CASSPTSGSYE. The whole CDR3 sequence reads CASSPTSGSYEQYF.

With regard to this clone: The CDR3 goes on 3 residues after the read ends, and that part is filled in from the germline J gene. The chain joins TRBV23-1 to TRBJ2-3; 7 bases fit TRBD2. TRBV23-1 is filed as an ORF, its function uncertain. The V segment lost 9 bases and the J segment 3 bases; nucleotides outside the gene matches: 6. The CDR3 is made up of 13 amino acids. CDR3 bases read: TGCGCCAGATCGACTAGCTTTACAGATACG. This translates into CARSTSFTDT. In full, the CDR3 reads CARSTSFTDTQYF.

With regard to this clone: The read ends 3 residues early relative to the CDR3; the germline J gene fills the gap. The J gene is TRBJ2-7, the V gene TRBV18; 7 bases fit TRBD1. CDR1 and CDR2 from the germline V gene are KGHSH and LQKENI. The trim removed 3 bases at V and 0 bases at J, leaving 8 bases unmatched. This CDR3 comprises 16 residues. CDR3 in amino acids: CASSPYPTGNSYEQYF. The sequenced CDR3 bases are TGTGCCAGCTCACCTTATCCGACAGGGAACTCCTACGAG.

On this clone: The read is 3 residues too short to cover the CDR3 end, so that end is filled in from the germline J gene. The rearrangement joins TRBV5-8 to TRBJ1-2, with 7 bases aligning to TRBD1. The CDR3 totals 13 residues. The V segment lost 4 bases and the J segment 5 bases; nucleotides outside the gene matches: 5. Germline loops: CDR1 SGHTS, CDR2 YDEGEE. CDR3 amino acids: CASSLDRRYGYTF. The sequenced part of the CDR3 DNA is TGTGCCAGCAGCCTGGACAGGCGATATGGC.

Of note for this clone: The CDR3 end falls 3 residues outside the read, so it is completed with the germline J gene. The V and J genes are TRBV30 and TRBJ2-1, with 7 nucleotides matching TRBD2. V trimming: 5 bases; J trimming: 3 bases; junction bases outside the gene matches: 7. Germline CDR1 reads GTSNPN; CDR2 reads SVGIG (reference sequence). This CDR3 is built from 14 residues. The CDR3 sequence is CAWALSGIYNEQFF. CDR3 DNA, as far as it was read: TGTGCCTGGGCCTTGAGCGGGATCTACAATGAG.

The CDR3 bases that were read are TGTGCCAGCAGCTCCCAAGGGACTATGGGGGAGACC. It specifies CASSSQGTMGET. The complete CDR3 reads CASSSQGTMGETQYF. The J gene is TRBJ2-5, the V gene TRBV11-2, with 7 bases fitting TRBD2. The read terminates 3 residues ahead of where the CDR3 ends, so the germline J gene completes it. V shed 4 bases and J 5 bases; nucleotides not matched to a gene: 10. This CDR3 has 15 amino acids. CDR1 and CDR2 (germline): SGHAT, FQNNGV. Based on the CDR3 plus reference TRBV11-2 and TRBJ2-5, the full variable domain is EAGVAQSPRYKIIEKRQSVAFWCNPISGHATLYWYQQILGQGPKLLIQFQNNGVVDDSQLPKDRFSAERLKGVDSTLKIQPAKLEDSAVYLCASSSQGTMGETQYFGPGTRLLVL.

The CDR3 DNA, read in part, is TGCAGTGCTACAGGACTAGCGGGACACACAGATACG. Translation: CSATGLAGHTDT. Given in full, the CDR3 is CSATGLAGHTDTQYF. J is TRBJ2-3 and V is TRBV20-1; TRBD2 agrees at 12 bases. The read finishes 3 residues shy of the CDR3 end, and the germline J gene is used to complete it. With 4 bases clipped from V and 2 bases from J, the junction kept 4 bases outside the gene matches. From germline, CDR1 is DFQATT and CDR2 SNEGSKA (reference sequence). The CDR3 spans 15 residues.

With respect to this clone: Sequencing ends 3 residues short of the CDR3 end; the germline J gene provides the rest. The J gene is TRBJ2-6, the V gene TRBV28; tentatively, D is TRBD2 (5 bases). Germline V gene lookup returns CDR1 MDHEN and CDR2 SYDVKM. V was clipped by 5 bases and J by 2 bases, with 10 bases between them. The CDR3 has 15 residues. The CDR3 bases that were read are TGTGCCAGCAGTCACGACGGGGCTGGGGCCAACGTC. The encoded protein is CASSHDGAGANV. The entire CDR3 is CASSHDGAGANVLTF. Together with reference TRBV28 and TRBJ2-6, the CDR3 gives the full variable domain: DVKVTQSSRYLVKRTGEKVFLECVQDMDHENMFWYRQDPGLGLRLIYFSYDVKMKEKGDIPEGYSVSREKKERFSLILESASTNQTSMYLCASSHDGAGANVLTFGAGSRLTVL.

To note about this clone: The read ends 3 residues early relative to the CDR3; the germline J gene fills the gap. The rearrangement uses TRBV18 and TRBJ2-3; 8 nucleotides agree with TRBD1. Looked up from germline, CDR1 is KGHSH and CDR2 is LQKENI. The J segment lost 5 bases and the V segment lost 0 bases, leaving 4 bases of the junction unmatched. The CDR3 is made up of 15 amino acids. CDR3 protein: CASSPPSRGRDTQYF. CDR3 DNA (partial): TGTGCCAGCTCACCACCGAGCAGGGGGCGAGATACG.

The CDR3 here is CSAPNPKRNQGTQYF. CDR3 DNA (partial): TGCAGTGCCCCCAACCCCAAGCGAAATCAGGGTACG. V usage is TRBV20-1 and J usage is TRBJ2-3; perhaps TRBD1 as D (5 bases). The CDR3 end lies 3 residues beyond the end of the read and is filled in from the germline J gene. Germline V CDR1 and CDR2: DFQATT, SNEGSKA (reference sequence). The CDR3 spans 15 residues. The V gene lost 6 bases and the J gene lost 8 bases, with 24 bases spanning the gap.

CDR3 DNA (partial): TGTGCCAGCAGCGTACAGGGTGCTGAA. Its protein product is CASSVQGAE. The full CDR3 sequence reads CASSVQGAEAFF. The chain couples TRBV7-8 to TRBJ1-1; tentative D call: TRBD1 (6 bases). The observed sequence ends 3 residues before the CDR3 terminus, with the missing tail filled in from the germline J gene. CDR1 is SGHVS, CDR2 FQNEAQ, per germline. The CDR3 extends over 12 amino acids. V was clipped by 5 bases and J by 6 bases, with 10 bases between them.

A remark on this clone: Sequencing ends 3 residues short of the CDR3 end; the germline J gene provides the rest. V and J are TRBV5-1 and TRBJ2-1; 7 nucleotides align to TRBD2. V trimming: 0 bases; J trimming: 5 bases; junction bases outside the gene matches: 8. This CDR3 contains 16 residues. Germline V gene sequence: CDR1 SGHRS, CDR2 YFSETQ. The covered CDR3 bases are TGCGCCAGCAGCTTGGCGGCGGGAGCGGAAAACAATGAG. Translation: CASSLAAGAENNE. The full-length CDR3 reads as CASSLAAGAENNEQFF.

Details on this clone: The read is 3 residues too short to cover the CDR3 end, so that end is filled in from the germline J gene. The rearrangement uses TRBV5-6 and TRBJ1-5, with D perhaps matching TRBD1 (5 bases). Trimming took 4 bases from V and 2 from J, leaving 13 bases between them. This CDR3 contains 15 residues. Germline V gives CDR1 SGHDT, CDR2 YYEEEE. CDR3: CASSRDSGGNQPQHF. The CDR3 DNA, read in part, is TGTGCCAGCAGCCGGGACTCTGGGGGCAATCAGCCC.

Notes on this clone: The read ends 3 residues early relative to the CDR3; the germline J gene fills the gap. The genes are TRBV18 and TRBJ1-3; D gene unclear. This CDR3 region has 15 residues. V was clipped by 6 bases and J by 2 bases, with 14 bases between them. Germline V gene data show CDR1 as KGHSH and CDR2 as LQKENI. The sequenced part of the CDR3 DNA is TGTGCCAGCTCTCCCGTCAGAATTGCTGGAAACACC. Protein product: CASSPVRIAGNT. The full CDR3 is CASSPVRIAGNTIYF.

Turning to this clone: The missing CDR3 end, 3 residues past where the read stops, is filled in from the germline J gene. V is TRBV2 and J is TRBJ2-5, with TRBD1 as a possible D gene (5 bases). V lost 4 bases and J 5 bases, leaving 11 bases between the germline ends. The germline gives CDR1 SNHLY, CDR2 FYNNEI. The CDR3 consists of 13 residues. The CDR3 DNA, read in part, is TGTGCCAGCAGTGTGATTAGGGGTGAGACC. Encoded protein: CASSVIRGET. The complete CDR3 reads CASSVIRGETQYF.

As for this clone: Coverage ceases 3 residues before the CDR3 finishes, and the germline J gene fills in the end. V usage is TRBV6-1 and J usage is TRBJ1-1; D possibly corresponds to TRBD1 (6 bases). The length of the CDR3 is 14 residues. CDR1 is MNHNS, CDR2 SASEGT, per germline. V was shortened by 4 bases and J by 3 bases, with 12 bases between the two germline ends. CDR3 DNA, as far as it was read: TGTGCCAGCAGTGCGACAGGATCGGACACTGAA. This gives the protein CASSATGSDTE. The complete CDR3 sequence is CASSATGSDTEAFF.

A note on this clone: The read terminates 3 residues ahead of where the CDR3 ends, so the germline J gene completes it. This sequence joins TRBV2 and TRBJ2-1, with TRBD1 as a possible D gene (6 bases). Trimming left V 8 bases short and J 3 bases short, with 11 bases between. Germline CDR1 SNHLY, CDR2 FYNNEI. This CDR3 is 13 amino acids long. The CDR3 spells CASGQPLYNEQFF. The sequenced CDR3 bases are TGTGCCAGCGGACAGCCCCTCTACAATGAG.

On this clone itself: The CDR3 extends 3 residues past the end of the read, so its final part is completed from the germline J gene. The chain employs TRBV2 and TRBJ1-2; 7 bases are a match to TRBD1. Germline-derived CDR1 and CDR2 are SNHLY and FYNNEI. The CDR3 length is 14 residues. The CDR3 spells CASSLRDSLGGYTF. CDR3 DNA, as far as it was read: TGTGCCAGCAGTCTCCGGGACAGCTTAGGAGGC.

Frequency places this clone as medium-sized. The observed sequence ends 3 residues before the CDR3 terminus, with the missing tail filled in from the germline J gene. The J gene is TRBJ1-1, the V gene TRBV29-1, with a weak D call TRBD1 (6 bases). The CDR3 runs 13 residues. Germline CDR1 reads SQVTM; CDR2 reads ANQGSEA. The DNA read from the CDR3 is TGCAGCGCCCGACAGGTCTCGGGGGGGGAA. Its protein product is CSARQVSGGE. The full CDR3 sequence reads CSARQVSGGEAFF.

Of note for this clone: The CDR3 end lies 3 residues beyond the end of the read and is filled in from the germline J gene. This chain joins TRBV30 and TRBJ1-6, with 7 bases identical to TRBD1. Germline trimming cut 3 bases from V and 2 bases from J; bases unmatched to any gene: 13. The CDR3 is 18 amino acids. The germline V gene has CDR1 GTSNPN and CDR2 SVGIG (reference sequence). Here the CDR3 reads CAWRDPKRQGPYNSPLHF. Partial CDR3 DNA: TGTGCCTGGAGGGACCCCAAAAGACAGGGACCCTATAATTCACCC.

In the case of this clone: The CDR3 end falls 3 residues outside the read, so it is completed with the germline J gene. The chain carries TRBV10-3 and TRBJ1-2; D might be TRBD1 (5 bases). The CDR3 runs to 11 residues. The V gene lost 8 bases and the J gene lost 5 bases, with 9 bases spanning the gap. Germline CDR1 is ENHRY and CDR2 is SYGVKD. CDR3 bases read: TGTGCCATCGCCCAGGGATATGGC. It encodes CAIAQGYG. In full, the CDR3 is CAIAQGYGYTF.

With regard to this clone: The read ends 3 residues early relative to the CDR3; the germline J gene fills the gap. V gene TRBV20-1 combines with J gene TRBJ1-4; perhaps TRBD1 as D (5 bases). In germline, CDR1 is DFQATT, CDR2 SNEGSKA (reference sequence). This CDR3 region has 12 residues. V lost 5 bases and J 3 bases, leaving 7 bases between the germline ends. The CDR3 sequence: CSARGANEKLFF. The covered CDR3 bases are TGCAGTGCTCGGGGGGCTAATGAAAAA.

In regard to this clone: The read halts 3 residues ahead of the CDR3 end, with the missing end drawn from the germline J gene. The chain links TRBV5-1 to TRBJ2-7; D call uncertain. The V and J ends lost 0 bases and 0 bases respectively, with 10 bases between them. Germline assignment: CDR1 SGHRS and CDR2 YFSETQ. This CDR3 comprises 15 residues. The CDR3 sequence: CASSLGAVLSYEQYF. The CDR3 bases that were read are TGCGCCAGCAGCTTGGGCGCTGTCCTCTCCTACGAG.

Notes on this clone: Read data end 3 residues before the CDR3 end; the end is taken from the germline J gene. The chain couples TRBV7-8 to TRBJ1-4; TRBD1 matches at 12 bases. The germline CDR1 and CDR2 sequences are SGHVS and FQNEAQ. J was trimmed by 7 bases and V by 3 bases; bases with no gene match: 12. The CDR3 extends over 18 amino acids. CDR3 bases read: TGTGCCAGCAGCTTCCCTTTGGGACAGGGGGCCGGTCGTGAAAAA. Protein sequence: CASSFPLGQGAGREK. The entire CDR3 is CASSFPLGQGAGREKLFF.

With regard to this clone: The read falls 3 residues short of the CDR3 end, and the missing part is taken from the germline J gene. This chain connects TRBV19 to TRBJ2-4, with D perhaps TRBD1 (5 bases). The CDR3 is 13 amino acids. The germline V and J ends were trimmed by 6 bases and 4 bases, with 10 bases remaining between them. Germline assignment: CDR1 LNHDA and CDR2 SQIVND (reference sequence). CDR3 DNA (partial): TGTGCCAGTAGGGGGCAGGTAAAAAACATT. It is translated as CASRGQVKNI. From start to end, the CDR3 is CASRGQVKNIQYF.

This clone is classed as medium-sized by frequency. Coverage ceases 3 residues before the CDR3 finishes, and the germline J gene fills in the end. The chain has TRBV29-1 and TRBJ2-3; a weak D match, TRBD1 (5 bases). Trimming cost V 7 bases and J 2 bases, with 10 bases left between them. Germline lookup yields CDR1 SQVTM and CDR2 ANQGSEA. CDR3 length equals 12 residues. The sequenced CDR3 bases are TGCAGCGGATCGACAGACACAGATACG. Residues: CSGSTDTDT. The full CDR3 protein is CSGSTDTDTQYF.